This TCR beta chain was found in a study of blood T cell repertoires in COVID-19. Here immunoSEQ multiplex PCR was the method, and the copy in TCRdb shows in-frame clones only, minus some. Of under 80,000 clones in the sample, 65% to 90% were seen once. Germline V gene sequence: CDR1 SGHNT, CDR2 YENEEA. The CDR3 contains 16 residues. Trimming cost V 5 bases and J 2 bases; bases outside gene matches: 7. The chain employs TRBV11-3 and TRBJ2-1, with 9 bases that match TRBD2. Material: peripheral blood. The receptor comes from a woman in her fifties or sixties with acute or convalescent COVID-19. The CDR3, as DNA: TGTGCCAGCAGCGCCGCCGGGACTAGCCCCTACAATGAGCAGTTCTTC. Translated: CASSAAGTSPYNEQFF.